This record concerns one T cell receptor beta chain sequence. Its target is not known. The sample belongs to a study of vaccination and CD4 T cells after COVID-19. Looking at the study overall: Six men and four women formed the convalescents, two being Hispanic. Stimuli were overlapping spike peptide pools of SARS-CoV-2 and three common cold coronaviruses (HCoV-NL63, HCoV-OC43, HCoV-229E).

The Oncomine TCR Beta short-read assay was applied to DNA of cultured CD4+ T cells. It was from cultured CD4+ T cells that genomic DNA was extracted. TCRdb re-analysed the PCR reads in MiXCR, keeping a single row per CDR3 protein. The table records about 11,000 distinct CDR3 sequences, around 28% of them present only once. The treatment is: roughly ten-day PBMC culture with coronavirus spike peptide pools or control peptides (ViraFEST assay). Pre-COVID-19 pandemic sampling (2011-2018) yielded the unexposed donor's CD4+ T cells. Whenever cell numbers allowed, CD4+ T cells from unexposed donors were probed with SARS-CoV-2 S/N and four cold-coronavirus spikes. The TCR originated in a human donor in good health. Sequences were obtained from CD4+ T cells from blood, cultured in vitro.

CDR3 sequence reads: CASSYSKSPSGSSYEQYF. The CDR3 region has the DNA TGTGCCAGCAGTTACTCGAAGTCGCCAAGCGGGAGTTCCTACGAGCAGTACTTC. V and J are TRBV6-2 or TRBV6-3 and TRBJ2-7; 8 bases are shared with TRBD2. Per germline, CDR1 MNHEY and CDR2 SVGEGT. This CDR3 comprises 18 residues. V was pared by 0 bases and J by 1 base, with 11 bases of the junction left unmatched.